Below, 17 T cell receptor beta chains from the same sample are listed, as sequenced in a study of cytomegalovirus exposure and HLA in healthy donors. The protocol was immunoSEQ multiplex PCR, while the TCRdb copy is restricted to in-frame clones and leaves out a portion. The sample has fewer than 150,000 clones, roughly 88% seen once. Sequences were obtained from PBMCs. These receptors were collected from a young man in good health and CMV-seronegative.

The chain carries TRBV5-5 and TRBJ1-3, with 7 bases fitting TRBD1. V lost 1 base to trimming and J lost 2 bases; unmatched junction nucleotides: 0. From germline, CDR1 is SGHKS and CDR2 YYEKEE (reference sequence). The CDR3 has 14 residues. The CDR3, as DNA: TGTGCCAGCAGCTTGACAGGGGCTGGAAACACCATATATTTT. It encodes CASSLTGAGNTIYF.

V gene TRBV11-2 combines with J gene TRBJ2-1, with TRBD2 identical over 8 bases. Per the germline V gene, CDR1 is SGHAT and CDR2 is FQNNGV. J lost 6 bases, V lost 5 bases, and 9 bases had no gene match. This CDR3 is 15 amino acids long. CDR3 amino acids: CASSTSGLPPNEQFF. CDR3 bases: TGTGCCAGCAGCACTAGCGGCCTCCCTCCCAATGAGCAGTTCTTC.

V is TRBV7-2 and J is TRBJ1-5; TRBD1 agrees at 9 bases. This CDR3 is built from 16 residues. V was clipped by 1 base and J by 5 bases; unmatched bases: 6. Germline loops: CDR1 SGHTA, CDR2 FQGNSA. CDR3 coding DNA: TGTGCCAGCAGCTTAGAAGGACAGGGGATACATCAGCCCCAGCATTTT. It yields the protein CASSLEGQGIHQPQHF.

The chain uses TRBV6-6 and TRBJ2-2; TRBD2 matches 9 bases. Trimming removed 4 bases from V and 1 base from J; junction bases left unmatched: 1. The CDR3 is made up of 15 amino acids. From germline, CDR1 is MNHNY and CDR2 SVGAGI (reference sequence). The CDR3 DNA is TGTGCCAGCAGTTGGACTAGCGTGAACACCGGGGAGCTGTTTTTT. It translates to CASSWTSVNTGELFF.

CDR3 loop: CASSFTSRGGNTIYF. The CDR3 coding sequence is TGTGCCAGCAGCTTTACAAGCCGGGGGGGAAACACCATATATTTT. The chain combines TRBV5-6 with TRBJ1-3, with TRBD1 as a possible D gene (5 bases). Germline assignment: CDR1 SGHDT and CDR2 YYEEEE. V lost 2 bases, J lost 4 bases, and 13 bases lay in between. The CDR3 has 15 residues. The full variable domain, with the rest looked up from reference TRBV5-6 and TRBJ1-3, is DAGVTQSPTHLIKTRGQQVTLRCSPKSGHDTVSWYQQALGQGPQFIFQYYEEEERQRGNFPDRFSGHQFPNYSSELNVNALLLGDSALYLCASSFTSRGGNTIYFGEGSWLTVV.

This chain uses TRBV6-1 with TRBJ1-1, with a tentative D call TRBD1 (6 bases). Trimming shortened V by 4 bases and J by 7 bases, and 16 bases separated the two germline ends. The CDR3 length is 14 residues. Germline values: CDR1 MNHNS, CDR2 SASEGT. As DNA, the CDR3 is TGTGCCAGCAGTGCTCTCGACATGACAGGTGAAGCTTTCTTT. This translates into CASSALDMTGEAFF.

The rearrangement links TRBV15 to TRBJ1-3, with D perhaps TRBD1 (5 bases). CDR1 is LNHNV, CDR2 YYDKDF, per germline (reference sequence). Trimming left V 9 bases short and J 0 bases short, with 9 bases between. This CDR3 has 13 amino acids. CDR3 coding DNA: TGTGCCACAAGACAGATCTCTGGAAACACCATATATTTT. Residues: CATRQISGNTIYF. Supplemented by reference TRBV15 and TRBJ1-3, the full variable domain reads DAMVIQNPRYQVTQFGKPVTLSCSQTLNHNVMYWYQQKSSQAPKLLFHYYDKDFNNEADTPDNFQSRRPNTSFCFLDIRSPGLGDTAMYLCATRQISGNTIYFGEGSWLTVV.

CDR3 bases: TGCGCCAGCAGCTCCGGGACATTGTCCTACGAGCAGTACTTC. This codes for CASSSGTLSYEQYF. This chain links TRBV5-1 with TRBJ2-7; weak D call: TRBD1 (6 bases). CDR3 length equals 14 residues. The V gene lost 3 bases and the J gene lost 1 base, with 11 bases spanning the gap. The V gene's germline CDR1 is SGHRS and CDR2 YFSETQ.

The chain employs TRBV13 and TRBJ2-7, with 9 bases identical to TRBD1. V gave up 3 bases and J gave up 0 bases; unmatched junction bases: 6. The CDR3 spans 16 residues. The V gene's germline CDR1 is PRHDT and CDR2 FYEKMQ (reference sequence). The CDR3 nucleotides read TGTGCCAGCAGCTTCTACAGGGGGCTTAGCTCCTACGAGCAGTACTTC. This codes for CASSFYRGLSSYEQYF.

The gene calls are TRBV2 and TRBJ2-3, with TRBD2 identical over 11 bases. The CDR3 is made up of 15 amino acids. After removal of 4 bases from V and 6 bases from J, the junction contained 6 bases not matched to a gene. CDR1 is SNHLY and CDR2 is FYNNEI in the germline V gene. CDR3 loop: CASSGSSGGSDTQYF. Here the CDR3 DNA reads TGTGCCAGCAGTGGTTCTAGCGGGGGGTCCGATACGCAGTATTTT.

CDR3: CASSLAGPGADTQYF. CDR3 coding DNA: TGTGCCAGCAGCTTAGCCGGACCGGGGGCAGATACGCAGTATTTT. This rearrangement joins TRBV11-3 to TRBJ2-3, with D perhaps TRBD2 (6 bases). Germline CDR1 reads SGHNT; CDR2 reads YENEEA. The CDR3 is 15 amino acids. The V and J ends lost 1 base and 4 bases respectively, with 12 bases between them.

This sequence joins TRBV15 and TRBJ1-2, with 8 bases identical to TRBD1. The V gene's germline CDR1 is LNHNV and CDR2 YYDKDF (reference sequence). The CDR3 is 17 amino acids. The trim removed 5 bases at V and 0 bases at J, leaving 11 bases unmatched. Here the CDR3 reads CATSSRGTGLANYGYTF. In DNA form, the CDR3 reads TGTGCCACCAGCTCCCGAGGGACAGGCCTCGCTAACTATGGCTACACCTTC.

The J gene is TRBJ2-7, the V gene TRBV6-5; D uncertain. V was clipped by 5 bases and J by 0 bases, with 8 bases between them. Germline V CDR1 and CDR2: MNHEY, SVGAGI. CDR3 length: 13 residues. As DNA, the CDR3 is TGTGCCAGCAGTCCGCTAAGCTCCTACGAGCAGTACTTC. Its protein is CASSPLSSYEQYF.

The chain carries TRBV6-4 and TRBJ1-4; D remains unclear. Germline CDR1 reads MRHNA; CDR2 reads SNTAGT. The CDR3 is 15 residues long. V lost 6 bases, J lost 2 bases, and 13 bases lay in between. The CDR3, as DNA: TGTGCCAGCAGCGCCAGTTGGGCCACTAATGAAAAACTGTTTTTT. Translated: CASSASWATNEKLFF.

This clone was seen a handful of times. In the same sample, other DNA sequences code for this CDR3. This rearrangement joins TRBV2 to TRBJ2-7, with TRBD1 matching 7 bases. V trimming: 8 bases; J trimming: 1 base; junction bases outside the gene matches: 2. This CDR3 is built from 12 residues. Germline CDR1 is SNHLY and CDR2 is FYNNEI. The CDR3 loop reads CASRDSSYEQYF. In DNA form, the CDR3 reads TGTGCCAGCCGGGACAGTTCCTACGAGCAGTACTTC.

J is TRBJ1-5 and V is TRBV10-2; a weak D match, TRBD1 (6 bases). There are 14 residues in the CDR3. V was pared by 0 bases and J by 7 bases, with 10 bases between. The germline CDR1 and CDR2 sequences are WSHSY and SAAADI. The DNA for the CDR3 is TGCGCCAGCAGTGAGTCGGGAGGGGGACAGCCCCAGCATTTT. Translating it yields CASSESGGGQPQHF.

The chain is built from TRBV7-2 and TRBJ2-5, with a weak D call TRBD1 (5 bases). V was trimmed by 5 bases and J by 5 bases, leaving 6 bases between them. CDR3 length: 11 residues. Germline V lookup: CDR1 SGHTA, CDR2 FQGNSA. Written as DNA, the CDR3 is TGTGCCAGCAGCCCAGGGGAGACCCAGTACTTC. It encodes CASSPGETQYF.